This T cell receptor (beta chain) was captured in a study of blood T cell repertoires in COVID-19. Per the original data handling: Cell counts per sample came from amplifying reference gene primers. Only in-frame clones appear in the TCRdb table, and some are missing; sequencing was by immunoSEQ multiplex PCR. That table is the source of V, J and clone size, and D and trimming were worked out from the DNA. The sample carries 200,000 to 250,000 clones, about four fifths recorded once. The CDR3 is 14 amino acids. Per germline, CDR1 LGHDT and CDR2 YNNKEL (reference sequence). The J segment lost 10 bases and the V segment lost 0 bases, leaving 7 bases of the junction unmatched.

The sample comprised peripheral blood. The chain employs TRBV3-1 (or the pseudogene TRBV3-2) and TRBJ2-7; TRBD2 aligns across 9 bases. This clonotype originated in a woman aged 25-40 years who had recovered from COVID-19. This chain's CDR3 is CASSQDQTSGPQYF. The CDR3 DNA is TGTGCCAGCAGCCAAGACCAGACTAGCGGCCCCCAGTACTTC.